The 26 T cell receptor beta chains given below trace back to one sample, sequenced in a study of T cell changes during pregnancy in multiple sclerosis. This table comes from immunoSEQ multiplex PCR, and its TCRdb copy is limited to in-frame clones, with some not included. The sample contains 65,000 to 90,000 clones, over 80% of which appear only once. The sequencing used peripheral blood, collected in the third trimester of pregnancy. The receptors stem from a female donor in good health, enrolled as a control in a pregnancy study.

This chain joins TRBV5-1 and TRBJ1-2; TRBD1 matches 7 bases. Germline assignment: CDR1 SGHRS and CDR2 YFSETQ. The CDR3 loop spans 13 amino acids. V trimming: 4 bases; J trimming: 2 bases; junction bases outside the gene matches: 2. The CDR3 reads CASSPTGNYGYTF. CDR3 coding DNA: TGCGCCAGCAGCCCGACAGGGAACTATGGCTACACCTTC.

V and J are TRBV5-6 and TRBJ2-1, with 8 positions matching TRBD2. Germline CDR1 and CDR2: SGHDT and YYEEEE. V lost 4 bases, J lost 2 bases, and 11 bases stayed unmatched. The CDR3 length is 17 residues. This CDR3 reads CASSPQIAGRTYNEQFF. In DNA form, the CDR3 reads TGTGCCAGCAGCCCCCAAATAGCGGGACGGACCTACAATGAGCAGTTCTTC.

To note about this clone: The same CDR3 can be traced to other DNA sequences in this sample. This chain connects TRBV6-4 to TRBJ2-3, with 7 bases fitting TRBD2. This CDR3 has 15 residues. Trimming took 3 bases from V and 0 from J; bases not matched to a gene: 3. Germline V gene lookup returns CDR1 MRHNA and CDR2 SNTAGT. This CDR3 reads CASSESSGSTDTQYF. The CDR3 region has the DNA TGTGCCAGCAGTGAGTCTAGCGGAAGCACAGATACGCAGTATTTT.

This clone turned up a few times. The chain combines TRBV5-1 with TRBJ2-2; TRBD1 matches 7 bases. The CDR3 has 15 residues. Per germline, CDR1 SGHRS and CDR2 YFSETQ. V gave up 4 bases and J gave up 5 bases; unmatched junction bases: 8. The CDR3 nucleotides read TGCGCCAGCAGCCCCGACAGGGTTGGGACCGGGGAGCTGTTTTTT. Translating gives CASSPDRVGTGELFF.

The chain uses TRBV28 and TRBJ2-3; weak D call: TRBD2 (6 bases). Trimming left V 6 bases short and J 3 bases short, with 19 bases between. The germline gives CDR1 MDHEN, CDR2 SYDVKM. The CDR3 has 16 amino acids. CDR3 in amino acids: CASRSPMEGRTDTQYF. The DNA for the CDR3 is TGTGCCAGCAGGTCCCCTATGGAGGGACGGACAGATACGCAGTATTTT.

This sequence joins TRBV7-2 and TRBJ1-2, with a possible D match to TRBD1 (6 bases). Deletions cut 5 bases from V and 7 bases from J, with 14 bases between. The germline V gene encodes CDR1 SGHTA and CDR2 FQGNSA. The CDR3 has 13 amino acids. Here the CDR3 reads CASSKQGHRGYTF. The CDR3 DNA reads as TGTGCCAGCAGCAAACAGGGTCACCGTGGCTACACCTTC.

In DNA, the CDR3 is TGTGCCAGCTCACCATCGGCAGGGTATAGCTACACCTTC. Its protein is CASSPSAGYSYTF. V is TRBV18 and J is TRBJ1-2; D perhaps matches TRBD1 (5 bases). This CDR3 contains 13 residues. V was clipped by 2 bases and J by 9 bases, with 13 bases between them. The germline V gene has CDR1 KGHSH and CDR2 LQKENI.

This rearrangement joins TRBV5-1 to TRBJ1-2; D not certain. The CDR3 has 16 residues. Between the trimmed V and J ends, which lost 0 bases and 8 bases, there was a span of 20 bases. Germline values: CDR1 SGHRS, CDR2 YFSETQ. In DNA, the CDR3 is TGCGCCAGCAGCTTGGCCGGGTGGCAGTCCCGCGGGGGCTACACCTTC. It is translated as CASSLAGWQSRGGYTF.

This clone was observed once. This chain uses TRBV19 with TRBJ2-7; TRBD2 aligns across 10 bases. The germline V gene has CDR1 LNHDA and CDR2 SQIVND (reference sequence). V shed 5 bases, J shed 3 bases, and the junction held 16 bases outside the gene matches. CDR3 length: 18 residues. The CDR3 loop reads CASSVFARPSGSIYEQYF. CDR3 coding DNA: TGTGCCAGTAGTGTCTTCGCGAGGCCTAGCGGGAGTATCTACGAGCAGTACTTC.

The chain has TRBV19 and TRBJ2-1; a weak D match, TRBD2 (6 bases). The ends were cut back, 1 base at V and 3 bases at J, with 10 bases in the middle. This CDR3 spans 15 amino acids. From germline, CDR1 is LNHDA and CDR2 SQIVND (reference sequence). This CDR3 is CASSIGGGVYNEQFF. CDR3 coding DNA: TGTGCCAGTAGTATAGGGGGCGGGGTCTACAATGAGCAGTTCTTC.

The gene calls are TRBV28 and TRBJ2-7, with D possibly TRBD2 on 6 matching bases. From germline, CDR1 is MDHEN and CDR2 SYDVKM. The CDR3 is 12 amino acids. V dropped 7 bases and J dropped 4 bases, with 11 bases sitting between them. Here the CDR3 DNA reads TGTGCCAGCACAACTGGGGGGTACGAGCAGTACTTC. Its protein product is CASTTGGYEQYF.

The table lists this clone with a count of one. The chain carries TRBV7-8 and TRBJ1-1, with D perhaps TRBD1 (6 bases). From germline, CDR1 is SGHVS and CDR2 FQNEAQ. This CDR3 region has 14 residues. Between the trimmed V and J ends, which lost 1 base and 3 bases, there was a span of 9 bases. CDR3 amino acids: CASSLEGGYTEAFF. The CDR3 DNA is TGTGCCAGCAGCTTAGAAGGGGGATACACTGAAGCTTTCTTT. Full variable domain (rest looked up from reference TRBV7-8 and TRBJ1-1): GAGVSQSPRYKVAKRGQDVALRCDPISGHVSLFWYQQALGQGPEFLTYFQNEAQLDKSGLPSDRFFAERPEGSVSTLKIQRTQQEDSAVYLCASSLEGGYTEAFFGQGTRLTVV.

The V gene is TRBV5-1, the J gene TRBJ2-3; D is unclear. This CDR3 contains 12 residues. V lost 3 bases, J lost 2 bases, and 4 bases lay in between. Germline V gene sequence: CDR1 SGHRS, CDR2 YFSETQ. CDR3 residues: CASSSYTDTQYF. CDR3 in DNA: TGCGCCAGCAGCTCCTACACAGATACGCAGTATTTT.

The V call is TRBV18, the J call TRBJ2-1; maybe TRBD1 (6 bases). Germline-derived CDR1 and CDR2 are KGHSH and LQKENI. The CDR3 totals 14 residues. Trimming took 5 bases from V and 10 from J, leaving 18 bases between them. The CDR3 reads CASSTGTSLIEQFF. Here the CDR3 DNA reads TGTGCCAGCTCAACCGGGACAAGCCTAATAGAGCAGTTCTTC.

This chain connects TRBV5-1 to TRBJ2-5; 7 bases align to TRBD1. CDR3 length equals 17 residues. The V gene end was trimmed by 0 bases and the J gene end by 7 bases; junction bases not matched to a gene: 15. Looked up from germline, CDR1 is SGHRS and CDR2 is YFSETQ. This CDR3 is CASSLGLDRENLGTQYF. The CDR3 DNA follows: TGCGCCAGCAGCTTGGGGCTAGACAGGGAGAATTTGGGGACCCAGTACTTC.

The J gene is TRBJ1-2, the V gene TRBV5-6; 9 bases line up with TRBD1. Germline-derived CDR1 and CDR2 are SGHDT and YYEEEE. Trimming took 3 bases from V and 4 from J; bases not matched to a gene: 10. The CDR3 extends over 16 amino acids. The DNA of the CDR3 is TGTGCCAGCAGCTCCTTTCTGCTGGGACAGGGCTATGGCTACACCTTC. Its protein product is CASSSFLLGQGYGYTF.

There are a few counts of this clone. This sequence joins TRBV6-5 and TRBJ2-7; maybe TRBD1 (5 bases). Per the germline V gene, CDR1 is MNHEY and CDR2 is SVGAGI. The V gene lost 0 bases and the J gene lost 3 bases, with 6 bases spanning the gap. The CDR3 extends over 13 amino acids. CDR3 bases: TGTGCCAGCAGTTACTCAAGGGGCTACGAGCAGTACTTC. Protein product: CASSYSRGYEQYF.

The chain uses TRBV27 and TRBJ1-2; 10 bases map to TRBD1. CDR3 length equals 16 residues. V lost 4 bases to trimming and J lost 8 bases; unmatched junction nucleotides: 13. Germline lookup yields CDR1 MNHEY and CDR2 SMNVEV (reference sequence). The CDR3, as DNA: TGTGCCAGCAGTTCTACGCCTGACAGGGGGCCTCAGGGCTACACCTTC. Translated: CASSSTPDRGPQGYTF.

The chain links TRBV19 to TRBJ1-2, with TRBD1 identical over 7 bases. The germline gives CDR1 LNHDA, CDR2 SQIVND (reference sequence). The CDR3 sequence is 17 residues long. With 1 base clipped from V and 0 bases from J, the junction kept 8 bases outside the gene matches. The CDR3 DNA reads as TGTGCCAGTAGTATAGGGGGACAGACTATCTCTAACTATGGCTACACCTTC. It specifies CASSIGGQTISNYGYTF.

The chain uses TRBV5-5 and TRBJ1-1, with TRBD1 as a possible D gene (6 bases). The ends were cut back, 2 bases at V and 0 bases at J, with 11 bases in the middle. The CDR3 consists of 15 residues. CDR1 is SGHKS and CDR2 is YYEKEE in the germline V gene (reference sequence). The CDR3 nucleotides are TGTGCCAGCAGCTTAATTCAGGGGCTGAACACTGAAGCTTTCTTT. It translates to CASSLIQGLNTEAFF.

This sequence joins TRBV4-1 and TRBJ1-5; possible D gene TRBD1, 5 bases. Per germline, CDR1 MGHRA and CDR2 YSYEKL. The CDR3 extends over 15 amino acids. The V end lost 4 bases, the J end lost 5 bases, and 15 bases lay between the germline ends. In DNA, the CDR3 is TGCGCCAGCAGCCGGGGCGGCAGGGATGATCAGCCCCAGCATTTT. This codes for CASSRGGRDDQPQHF.

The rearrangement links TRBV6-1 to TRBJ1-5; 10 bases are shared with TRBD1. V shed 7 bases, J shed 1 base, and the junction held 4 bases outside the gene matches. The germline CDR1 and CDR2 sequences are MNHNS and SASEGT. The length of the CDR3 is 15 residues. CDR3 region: CASIPGQGSNQPQHF. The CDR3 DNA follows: TGTGCCAGCATCCCGGGACAGGGGAGCAATCAGCCCCAGCATTTT.

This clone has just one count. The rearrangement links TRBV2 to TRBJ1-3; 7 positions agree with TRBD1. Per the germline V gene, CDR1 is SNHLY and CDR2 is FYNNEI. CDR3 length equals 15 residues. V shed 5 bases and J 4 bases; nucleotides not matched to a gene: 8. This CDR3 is CASSLTGSKGNTIYF. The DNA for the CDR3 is TGTGCCAGCAGTTTGACAGGGTCTAAGGGAAACACCATATATTTT.

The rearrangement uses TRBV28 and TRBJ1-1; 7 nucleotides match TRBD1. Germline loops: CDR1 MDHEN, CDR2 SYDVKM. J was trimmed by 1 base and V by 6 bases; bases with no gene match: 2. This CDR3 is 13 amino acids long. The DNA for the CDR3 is TGTGCCAGCAGCCGGGACAGGAACACTGAAGCTTTCTTT. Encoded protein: CASSRDRNTEAFF.

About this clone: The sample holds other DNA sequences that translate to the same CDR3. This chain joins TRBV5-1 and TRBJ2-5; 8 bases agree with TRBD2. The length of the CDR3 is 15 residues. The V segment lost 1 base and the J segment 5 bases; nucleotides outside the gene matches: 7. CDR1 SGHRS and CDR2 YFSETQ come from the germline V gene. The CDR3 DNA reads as TGCGCCAGCAGCTTGCGGCTAGCGGGCGGGGAGACCCAGTACTTC. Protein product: CASSLRLAGGETQYF.

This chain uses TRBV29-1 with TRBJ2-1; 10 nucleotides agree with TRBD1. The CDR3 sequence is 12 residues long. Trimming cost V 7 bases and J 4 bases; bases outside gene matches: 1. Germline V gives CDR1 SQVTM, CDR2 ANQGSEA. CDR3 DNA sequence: TGCAGCGGGACAGGGGGTTACAATGAGCAGTTCTTC. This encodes CSGTGGYNEQFF.